This entry concerns a single TCR delta chain. Antigen unknown. Germline-derived CDR1 and CDR2 are TSWWSYY and QGS. There are 19 residues in the CDR3. V lost 2 bases to trimming and J lost 3 bases; unmatched junction nucleotides: 14. Sequences come from RNA converted to cDNA by reverse transcription. CDR3 amplicons came from multiplex PCR with pooled V-gene forward and constant-region reverse primers. TCRdb reanalyzed the multiplex PCR reads using CATT. This sample carries around 24,000 delta-chain clones, about 29% of them seen once, and the ten largest clones take 1.5% to 2%. This specimen belongs to a study of Vδ1+ human thymocytes. Findings and caveats of the study: Thymic TRG and TRD repertoires appeared highly polyclonal.

Sequencing input: Vdelta1+ gamma-delta thymocytes from the thymus. The subset is: FACS-sorted CD3+ TCRalphabeta- TCRVdelta1+ TCRVdelta2- thymocytes. The clonotype comes from a boy less than two years old who had congenital heart surgery. The chain employs TRDV1 and TRDJ1; TRDD3 agrees at 11 bases. This CDR3 is CALGEEPSWGIRAPDKLIF. Written as DNA, the CDR3 is TGTGCTCTTGGGGAAGAACCTTCGTGGGGGATACGCGCCCCCGATAAACTCATCTTT.